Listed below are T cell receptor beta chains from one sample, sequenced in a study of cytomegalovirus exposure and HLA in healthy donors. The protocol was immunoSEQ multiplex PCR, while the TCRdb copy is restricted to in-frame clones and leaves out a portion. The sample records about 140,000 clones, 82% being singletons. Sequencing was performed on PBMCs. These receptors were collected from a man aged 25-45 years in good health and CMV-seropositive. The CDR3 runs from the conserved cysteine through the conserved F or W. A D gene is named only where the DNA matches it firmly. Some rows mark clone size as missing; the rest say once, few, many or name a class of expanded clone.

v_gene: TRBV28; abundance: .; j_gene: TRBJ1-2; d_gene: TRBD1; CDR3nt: TGTGCCAGCAGTCTCCCCGGGACAGGGTTCTGGTATGGCTACACCTTC; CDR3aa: CASSLPGTGFWYGYTF
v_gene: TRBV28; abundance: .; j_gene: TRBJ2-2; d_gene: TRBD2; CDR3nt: TGTGCCAGCAGTTCCTACGGGACTAGCGGGAGTAGTACCGGGGAGCTGTTTTTT; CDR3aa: CASSSYGTSGSSTGELFF
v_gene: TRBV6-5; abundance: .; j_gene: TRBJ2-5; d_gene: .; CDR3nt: TGTGCCAGCAGGAGGGAAGGTGCAGAGACCCAGTACTTC; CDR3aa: CASRREGAETQYF
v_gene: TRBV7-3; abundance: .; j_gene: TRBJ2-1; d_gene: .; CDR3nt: TGTGCCAGCAGCTTAAGGGCAGGCAGAAATAACAATGAGCAGTTCTTC; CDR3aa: CASSLRAGRNNNEQFF
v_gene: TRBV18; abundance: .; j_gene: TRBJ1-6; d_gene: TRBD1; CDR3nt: TGTGCCAGCTCACCGACGGGACAGTCCTCCTATAATTCACCCCTCCACTTT; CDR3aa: CASSPTGQSSYNSPLHF
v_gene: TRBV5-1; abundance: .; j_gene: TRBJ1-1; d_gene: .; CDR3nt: TGCGCCAGCAGCTTCCAACAGCCGAGAGACACTGAAGCTTTCTTT; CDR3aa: CASSFQQPRDTEAFF
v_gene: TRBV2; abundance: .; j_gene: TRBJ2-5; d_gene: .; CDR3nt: TGTGCCAGCATGACGGGGGGCCCGGGGGAGACCCAGTACTTC; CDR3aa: CASMTGGPGETQYF
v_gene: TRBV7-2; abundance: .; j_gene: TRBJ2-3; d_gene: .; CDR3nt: TGTGCCAGCAGCTTAAATCGGGAGCGGACAGATACGCAGTATTTT; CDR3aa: CASSLNRERTDTQYF
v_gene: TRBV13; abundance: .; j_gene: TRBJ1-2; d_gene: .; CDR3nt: TGTGCCAGCAGCCCCCCCTTGCATGCGGGCTACACCTTC; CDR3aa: CASSPPLHAGYTF
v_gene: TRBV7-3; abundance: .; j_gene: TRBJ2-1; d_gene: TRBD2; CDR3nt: TGTGCCAGCAGCTTACGGGCGGGGGGAGGTGATGAGCAGTTCTTC; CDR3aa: CASSLRAGGGDEQFF
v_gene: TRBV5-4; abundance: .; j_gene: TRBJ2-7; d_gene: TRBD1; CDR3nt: TGTGCCAGCACCTGGGGGGGACAGGGGTCCTACGAGCAGTACTTC; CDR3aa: CASTWGGQGSYEQYF
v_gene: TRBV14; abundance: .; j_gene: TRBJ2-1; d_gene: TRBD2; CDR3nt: TGTGCCAGCAGCCCTGCGGGAGGGAGCAATGAGCAGTTCTTC; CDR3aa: CASSPAGGSNEQFF
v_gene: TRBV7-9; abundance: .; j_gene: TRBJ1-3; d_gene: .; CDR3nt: TGTGCCAGCAGCTCACCAGGGGAACCTGGAAACACCATATATTTT; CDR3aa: CASSSPGEPGNTIYF
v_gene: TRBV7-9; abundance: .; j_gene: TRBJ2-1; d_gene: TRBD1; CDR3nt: TGTGCCAGCAGCTTCCGGGACAGGGGGCTGAATGAGCAGTTCTTC; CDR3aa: CASSFRDRGLNEQFF
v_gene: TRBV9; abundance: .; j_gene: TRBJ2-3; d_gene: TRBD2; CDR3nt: TGTGCCAGCAATGCGGGGGGCGGGAGCACAGATACGCAGTATTTT; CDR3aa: CASNAGGGSTDTQYF
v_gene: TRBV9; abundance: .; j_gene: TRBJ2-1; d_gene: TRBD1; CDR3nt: TGTGCCAGCAGCGTAGGGACAGGGGCATACAATGAGCAGTTCTTC; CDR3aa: CASSVGTGAYNEQFF
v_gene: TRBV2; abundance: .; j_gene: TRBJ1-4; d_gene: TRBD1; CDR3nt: TGTGCCAGCACCCGGGACAGGGGCTCAACTAATGAAAAACTGTTTTTT; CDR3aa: CASTRDRGSTNEKLFF
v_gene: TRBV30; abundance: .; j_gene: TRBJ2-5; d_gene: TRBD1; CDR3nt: TGTGCCTGGCGGACAGGGGGCACGAAGACCCAGTACTTC; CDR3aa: CAWRTGGTKTQYF
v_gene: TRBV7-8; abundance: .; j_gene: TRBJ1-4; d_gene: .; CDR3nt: TGTGCCAGCAGCTTATGGGGGGATGAAAAACTGTTTTTT; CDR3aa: CASSLWGDEKLFF
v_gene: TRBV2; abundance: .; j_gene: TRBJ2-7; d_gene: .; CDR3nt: TGTGCCAGCAGTGAAGCGCGTACGGGGAACTACGAGCAGTACTTC; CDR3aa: CASSEARTGNYEQYF
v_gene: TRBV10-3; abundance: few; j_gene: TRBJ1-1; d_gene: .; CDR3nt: TGTGCCATCTGTCCGAGGATGAACACTGAAGCTTTCTTT; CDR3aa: CAICPRMNTEAFF
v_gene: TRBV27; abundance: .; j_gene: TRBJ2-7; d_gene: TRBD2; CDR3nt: TGTGCCAGCAGTCGGACCCCGTCTAGCGGGAGGGCTAGATACTCCTACGAGCAGTACTTC; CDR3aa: CASSRTPSSGRARYSYEQYF
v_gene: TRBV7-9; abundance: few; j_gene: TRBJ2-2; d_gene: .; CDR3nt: TGTGCCAGCAGTTCCGGGAGTAACACCGGGGAGCTGTTTTTT; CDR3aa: CASSSGSNTGELFF
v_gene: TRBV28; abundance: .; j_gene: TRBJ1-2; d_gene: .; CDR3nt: TGTGCCAGCAGTTATGGCAGGGCCTATGGCTACACCTTC; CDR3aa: CASSYGRAYGYTF
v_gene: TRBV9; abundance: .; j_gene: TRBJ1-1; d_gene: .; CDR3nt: TGTGCCAGCAGCGTAGGACTCGGGAACACTGAAGCTTTCTTT; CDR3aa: CASSVGLGNTEAFF
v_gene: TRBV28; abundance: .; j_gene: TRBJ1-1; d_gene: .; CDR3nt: TGTGCCAGCAGTACGCAGGGGCCCGAGAACACTGAAGCTTTCTTT; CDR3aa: CASSTQGPENTEAFF
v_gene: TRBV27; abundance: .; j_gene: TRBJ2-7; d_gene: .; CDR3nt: TGTGCCAGCGCCCGAGATGGGCCAATCTCCTACGAGCAGTACTTC; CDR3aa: CASARDGPISYEQYF
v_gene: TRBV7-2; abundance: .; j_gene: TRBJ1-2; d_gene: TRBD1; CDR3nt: TGTGCCAGCAGCTTAGCACAGGGGATAATTCATGGCTACACCTTC; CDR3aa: CASSLAQGIIHGYTF
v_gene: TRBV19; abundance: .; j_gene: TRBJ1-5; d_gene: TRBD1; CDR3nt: TGTGCCAGTAAGGGACAGGGGGCCGGTTGGGGTTATAGCAATCAGCCCCAGCATTTT; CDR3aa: CASKGQGAGWGYSNQPQHF
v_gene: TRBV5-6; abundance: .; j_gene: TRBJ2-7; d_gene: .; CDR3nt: TGTGCCAGCAGCTTGGGACAGGTAACGTACGAGCAGTACTTC; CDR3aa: CASSLGQVTYEQYF
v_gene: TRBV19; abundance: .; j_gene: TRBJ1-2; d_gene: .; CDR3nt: TGTGCCAGTAGTATAGGAGACAGCCTCTATGGCTACACCTTC; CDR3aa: CASSIGDSLYGYTF
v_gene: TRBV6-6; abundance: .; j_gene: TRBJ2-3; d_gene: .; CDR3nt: TGTGCCAGCAGTTCCCCCGCAGATACGCAGTATTTT; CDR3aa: CASSSPADTQYF
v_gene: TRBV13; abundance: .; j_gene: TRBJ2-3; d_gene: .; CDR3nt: TGTGCCAGCAGCTCCAGGGCAGGATCAGCAGATACGCAGTATTTT; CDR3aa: CASSSRAGSADTQYF
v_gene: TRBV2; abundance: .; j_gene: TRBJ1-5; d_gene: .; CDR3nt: TGTGCCAGCAGTGAATTGTTTCAGGGGCTTGATCTGGGAAATCAGCCCCAGCATTTT; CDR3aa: CASSELFQGLDLGNQPQHF
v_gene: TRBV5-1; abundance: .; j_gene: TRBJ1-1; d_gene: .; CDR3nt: TGCGCCAGCAGTAGTCAGAACACTGAAGCTTTCTTT; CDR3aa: CASSSQNTEAFF
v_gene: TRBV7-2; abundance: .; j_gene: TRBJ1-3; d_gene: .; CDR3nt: TGTGCCAGCAGCCCAGGTCTGTGGGACACCATATATTTT; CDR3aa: CASSPGLWDTIYF
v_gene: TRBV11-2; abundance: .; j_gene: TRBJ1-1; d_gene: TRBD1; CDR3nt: TGTGCCAGCAGCCCAGATGACAGGGATTGGGGTGAAGCTTTCTTT; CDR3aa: CASSPDDRDWGEAFF
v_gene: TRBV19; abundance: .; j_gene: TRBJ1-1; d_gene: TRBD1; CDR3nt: TGTGCCAGTAGTATCGACCCGGGGACAGTTCTGAACACTGAAGCTTTCTTT; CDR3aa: CASSIDPGTVLNTEAFF
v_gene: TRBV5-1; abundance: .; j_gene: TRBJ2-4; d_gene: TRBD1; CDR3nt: TGCGCCAGCAGCTTGGCCATACAGGGGGCAGCTAAAAACATTCAGTACTTC; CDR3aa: CASSLAIQGAAKNIQYF
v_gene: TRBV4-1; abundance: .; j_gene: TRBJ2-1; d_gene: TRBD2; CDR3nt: TGCGCCAGCACCCTGACCCCAGCGGGGGGGCAATGGAATGAGCAGTTCTTC; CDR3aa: CASTLTPAGGQWNEQFF
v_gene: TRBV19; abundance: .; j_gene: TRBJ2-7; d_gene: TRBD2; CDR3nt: TGTGCCAGTAGTGCCACCGGGGGGAGCTACGAGCAGTACTTC; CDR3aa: CASSATGGSYEQYF
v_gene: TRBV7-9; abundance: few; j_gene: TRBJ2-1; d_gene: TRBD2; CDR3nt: TGTGCCAGCAGCTTAGATGGACTAGCGGGAGGGTCCTACAATGAGCAGTTCTTC; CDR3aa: CASSLDGLAGGSYNEQFF
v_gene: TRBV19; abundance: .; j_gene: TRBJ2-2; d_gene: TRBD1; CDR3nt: TGTGCCAGTACCGGGACAGGAGACATCCGCACCGGGGAGCTGTTTTTT; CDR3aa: CASTGTGDIRTGELFF
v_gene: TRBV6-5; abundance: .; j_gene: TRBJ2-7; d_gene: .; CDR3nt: TGTGCCAGCAGTGAATTGGGCGAGACCTACGAGCAGTACTTC; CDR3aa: CASSELGETYEQYF
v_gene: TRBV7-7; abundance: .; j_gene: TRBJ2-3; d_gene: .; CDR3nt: TGTGCCAGCAGCAGCTCCCACTTAGATACGCAGTATTTT; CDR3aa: CASSSSHLDTQYF
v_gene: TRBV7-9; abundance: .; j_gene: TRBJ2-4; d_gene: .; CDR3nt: TGTGCCACGCATAAGGTGTCAGGGGCTGTGGGTGACATTCAGTACTTC; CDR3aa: CATHKVSGAVGDIQYF
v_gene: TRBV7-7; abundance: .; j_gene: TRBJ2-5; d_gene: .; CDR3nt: TGTGCCAGCAGCTTCATGTCCGTCGGAGAGACCCAGTACTTC; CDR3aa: CASSFMSVGETQYF
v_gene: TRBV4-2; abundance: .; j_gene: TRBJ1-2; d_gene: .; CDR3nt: TGTGCCAGCAGCCAAGAACCCAGGTATGGCTACACCTTC; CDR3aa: CASSQEPRYGYTF
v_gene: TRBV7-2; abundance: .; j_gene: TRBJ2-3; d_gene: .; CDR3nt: TGTGCCAGCAGCCGAGCGGGCCTCTCTGGGGGGGATACGCAGTATTTT; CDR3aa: CASSRAGLSGGDTQYF
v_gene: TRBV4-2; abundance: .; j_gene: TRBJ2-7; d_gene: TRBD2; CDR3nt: TGTGCCAGCAGCTATAGCGGGGGGGCCGAGCAGTACTTC; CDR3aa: CASSYSGGAEQYF
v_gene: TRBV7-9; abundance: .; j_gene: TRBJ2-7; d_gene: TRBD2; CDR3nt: TGTGCCAGCAGCTGGGGGTGGGAGGGGCCCTACGAGCAGTACTTC; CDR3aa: CASSWGWEGPYEQYF
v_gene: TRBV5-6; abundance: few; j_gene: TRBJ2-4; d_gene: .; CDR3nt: TGTGCCAGCAGCTTGGGACAAGACATTCAGTACTTC; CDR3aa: CASSLGQDIQYF
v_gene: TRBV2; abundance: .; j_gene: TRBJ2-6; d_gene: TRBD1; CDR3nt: TGTGCCAGCAGTGAACTTGGACAGGGCTCTGGGGCCAACGTCCTGACTTTC; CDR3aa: CASSELGQGSGANVLTF
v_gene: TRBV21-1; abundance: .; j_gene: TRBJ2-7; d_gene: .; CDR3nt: TGTGCCAGCAGCAAGGGGCAGGCGCCTCGGGAGCAGTACTTC; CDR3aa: CASSKGQAPREQYF
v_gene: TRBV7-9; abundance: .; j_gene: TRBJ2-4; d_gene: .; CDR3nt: TGTGCCAGCAGCCCAGGGACATTAGCCAAAAACATTCAGTACTTC; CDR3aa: CASSPGTLAKNIQYF
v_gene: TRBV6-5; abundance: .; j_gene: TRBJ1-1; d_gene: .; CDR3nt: TGTGCCAGCAGTTACGATCGGGGGAACACTGAAGCTTTCTTT; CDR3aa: CASSYDRGNTEAFF
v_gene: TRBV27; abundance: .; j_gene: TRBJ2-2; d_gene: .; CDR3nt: TGTGCCAGCAGTTTAGCTAGCCCGAACACCGGGGAGCTGTTTTTT; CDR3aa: CASSLASPNTGELFF